This T cell receptor beta chain was recovered during a study of human thymus T cells. The CDR3 consists of 14 residues. Trimming shortened V by 2 bases and J by 4 bases, and 10 bases separated the two germline ends. Germline CDR1 is SGDLS and CDR2 is YYNGEE. Produced via immunoSEQ multiplex PCR; TCRdb's table is partial and in-frame only. The sample shows tens of thousands of clones, 90% to 95% of them seen only once. Comment on this clone: Its target is not known.

Study-wide points: Related reports documented highly overlapping thymic repertoires among unrelated individuals. Across thymic and blood repertoires, the usage of V and J genes appeared to be biased.

Obtained as resections during corrective heart surgery, the thymus tissue was then studied. Donors consisted of healthy Finnish infants (having corrective surgery for congenital heart defects). This chain uses TRBV9 with TRBJ1-5, with D uncertain. The receptor comes from a girl less than two years old with a congenital heart defect but otherwise immunologically healthy. The material sequenced was thymus tissue. The CDR3 reads CASSVGAGNQPQHF. The CDR3 DNA follows: TGTGCCAGCAGCGTCGGCGCGGGGAATCAGCCCCAGCATTTT. The variable domain in full, with the rest retrieved from reference TRBV9 and TRBJ1-5, is DSGVTQTPKHLITATGQRVTLRCSPRSGDLSVYWYQQSLDQGLQFLIQYYNGEERAKGNILERFSAQQFPDLHSELNLSSLELGDSALYFCASSVGAGNQPQHFGDGTRLSIL.